A selection of T cell receptor beta chains follows, all from one sample in a study of PD-1 blockade in classical Hodgkin lymphoma. Measured with immunoSEQ multiplex PCR; TCRdb has only the in-frame clones, and not every one. This table has some 35,000 clones, roughly 89% appearing once. The material sequenced was CD4+ T cells from blood. The receptors shown here come from a human donor with classical Hodgkin lymphoma. The CDR3 runs from the conserved cysteine through the conserved F or W. A D gene is named only where the DNA matches it firmly. Clone size is shown for a subset of rows, as once, few, many or a class of expanded clone.

J: TRBJ1-3; D: .; size: .; V: TRBV28; CDR3: CASSARRPLGNTIYF; DNA: TGTGCCAGCAGTGCGAGGAGGCCGCTTGGAAACACCATATATTTT
J: TRBJ2-7; D: .; size: .; V: TRBV6-5; CDR3: CASRRGRNTIYEQYF; DNA: TGTGCCAGCAGACGAGGACGGAACACTATCTACGAGCAGTACTTC
J: TRBJ1-6; D: TRBD1; size: .; V: TRBV2; CDR3: CASRSRDRVNSPLHF; DNA: TGTGCCAGCAGGTCCCGGGACAGGGTTAATTCACCCCTCCACTTT
J: TRBJ2-7; D: TRBD2; size: .; V: TRBV11-3; CDR3: CASSLEKREGYEQYF; DNA: TGTGCCAGCAGCTTAGAAAAGCGGGAAGGGTACGAGCAGTACTTC
J: TRBJ1-1; D: .; size: .; V: TRBV7-9; CDR3: CASSETGKAFF; DNA: TGTGCCAGCAGCGAGACAGGAAAGGCTTTCTTT
J: TRBJ2-5; D: TRBD2; size: .; V: TRBV11-2; CDR3: CASSLGLAGRGETQYF; DNA: TGTGCCAGCAGCTTAGGTCTCGCGGGGAGGGGAGAGACCCAGTACTTC
J: TRBJ1-3; D: .; size: .; V: TRBV4-1; CDR3: CASSQHDTGGNTIYF; DNA: TGCGCCAGCAGCCAGCACGACACTGGTGGAAACACCATATATTTT
J: TRBJ2-5; D: TRBD1; size: .; V: TRBV29-1; CDR3: CSVVQGQETQYF; DNA: TGCAGCGTTGTACAGGGGCAAGAGACCCAGTACTTC
J: TRBJ2-1; D: .; size: once; V: TRBV5-1; CDR3: CASSREPEPNEQFF; DNA: TGCGCCAGCAGCCGGGAGCCAGAACCGAATGAGCAGTTCTTC
J: TRBJ1-2; D: TRBD1; size: .; V: TRBV11-2; CDR3: CASSLEGTGMIYGYTF; DNA: TGTGCCAGCAGCTTAGAGGGGACAGGGATGATCTATGGCTACACCTTC
J: TRBJ1-2; D: .; size: .; V: TRBV6-5; CDR3: CASTQPGFGYTF; DNA: TGTGCCAGCACCCAACCCGGGTTTGGCTACACCTTC
J: TRBJ1-1; D: .; size: .; V: TRBV7-2; CDR3: CATRATQNTEAFF; DNA: TGTGCCACGAGGGCAACACAGAACACTGAAGCTTTCTTT
J: TRBJ1-2; D: .; size: .; V: TRBV4-3; CDR3: CASSQPQGQKRQDGYTF; DNA: TGCGCCAGCAGCCAACCCCAGGGCCAGAAGCGCCAGGATGGCTACACCTTC
J: TRBJ2-7; D: .; size: .; V: TRBV6-5; CDR3: CASSPSTRSGEQYF; DNA: TGTGCCAGCAGTCCTTCGACTAGGTCTGGCGAGCAGTACTTC
J: TRBJ1-3; D: .; size: .; V: TRBV6-6; CDR3: CASGRGGLPGNTIYF; DNA: TGTGCCAGCGGCAGGGGAGGTTTGCCTGGAAACACCATATATTTT
J: TRBJ2-1; D: TRBD2; size: .; V: TRBV6-5; CDR3: CASSYHGTSHNEQFF; DNA: TGTGCCAGCAGTTACCACGGGACTAGCCACAATGAGCAGTTCTTC
J: TRBJ2-1; D: TRBD2; size: .; V: TRBV5-1; CDR3: CASRRGRGDEQFF; DNA: TGCGCCAGCCGGCGGGGGCGGGGGGATGAGCAGTTCTTC
J: TRBJ2-2; D: .; size: .; V: TRBV5-4; CDR3: CASSLDGSRTGELFF; DNA: TGTGCCAGCAGCCTGGACGGGAGCCGGACCGGGGAGCTGTTTTTT
J: TRBJ1-4; D: TRBD1; size: once; V: TRBV7-2; CDR3: CASSRGQAQEKLFF; DNA: TGTGCCAGCAGCCGAGGACAGGCCCAAGAAAAACTGTTTTTT
J: TRBJ2-5; D: .; size: .; V: TRBV5-1; CDR3: CASSLDSTEETQYF; DNA: TGCGCCAGCAGCCTGGATTCGACAGAAGAGACCCAGTACTTC
J: TRBJ2-5; D: .; size: .; V: TRBV7-9; CDR3: CASSIETQYF; DNA: TGTGCCAGCAGCATAGAGACCCAGTACTTC
J: TRBJ2-1; D: .; size: .; V: TRBV7-2; CDR3: CASSLRQARNEQFF; DNA: TGTGCCAGCAGCTTACGACAGGCGAGGAATGAGCAGTTCTTC
J: TRBJ1-2; D: .; size: .; V: TRBV6-5; CDR3: CASSYGGRGYGYTF; DNA: TGTGCCAGCAGTTACGGGGGGCGCGGCTATGGCTACACCTTC
J: TRBJ1-2; D: .; size: few; V: TRBV30; CDR3: CAWTPGNYGYTF; DNA: TGTGCCTGGACACCGGGGAACTATGGCTACACCTTC
J: TRBJ1-6; D: .; size: .; V: TRBV6-5; CDR3: CASRGPLYNSPLHF; DNA: TGTGCCAGCAGGGGCCCCCTCTATAATTCACCCCTCCACTTT
J: TRBJ2-7; D: .; size: .; V: TRBV7-2; CDR3: CASSLQGGTYEQYF; DNA: TGTGCCAGCAGCTTACAGGGAGGAACCTACGAGCAGTACTTC
J: TRBJ1-2; D: .; size: .; V: TRBV9; CDR3: CASSEGDTRSGYTF; DNA: TGTGCCAGCAGCGAGGGGGACACAAGATCTGGCTACACCTTC
J: TRBJ2-4; D: .; size: .; V: TRBV19; CDR3: CASSSWTLAKNIQYF; DNA: TGTGCCAGTAGTTCCTGGACATTAGCCAAAAACATTCAGTACTTC
J: TRBJ2-1; D: .; size: .; V: TRBV6-1; CDR3: CASSETRTTYNEQFF; DNA: TGTGCCAGCAGTGAAACGCGGACCACCTACAATGAGCAGTTCTTC
J: TRBJ1-3; D: .; size: .; V: TRBV19; CDR3: CASSRSVSGNTIYF; DNA: TGTGCCAGTTCTAGATCCGTCTCTGGAAACACCATATATTTT
J: TRBJ1-1; D: .; size: .; V: TRBV29-1; CDR3: CSVPGGGALPMDTEAFF; DNA: TGCAGCGTCCCAGGCGGGGGGGCGCTCCCAATGGACACTGAAGCTTTCTTT
J: TRBJ1-2; D: .; size: .; V: TRBV20-1; CDR3: CSAPLYGYTF; DNA: TGCAGTGCCCCCCTTTATGGCTACACCTTC
J: TRBJ2-3; D: .; size: .; V: TRBV7-9; CDR3: CASSLTGPRDTQYF; DNA: TGTGCCAGCAGCTTAACGGGGCCCAGGGATACGCAGTATTTT
J: TRBJ2-2; D: .; size: .; V: TRBV7-3; CDR3: CASSLIGAVSGELFF; DNA: TGTGCCAGCAGCTTAATCGGGGCGGTTTCCGGGGAGCTGTTTTTT
J: TRBJ2-7; D: .; size: .; V: TRBV28; CDR3: CASSLGVGLYEQYF; DNA: TGTGCCAGCAGTTTAGGGGTCGGGCTATACGAGCAGTACTTC
J: TRBJ2-3; D: .; size: .; V: TRBV7-2; CDR3: CASSLAGVGTDTQYF; DNA: TGTGCCAGCAGCTTAGCGGGAGTTGGCACAGATACGCAGTATTTT
J: TRBJ2-5; D: .; size: once; V: TRBV28; CDR3: CASSLARGGFLETQYF; DNA: TGTGCCAGCAGTTTAGCTAGGGGGGGCTTTTTGGAGACCCAGTACTTC